This T cell receptor beta chain was recovered during a study of response to subunit inactivated influenza vaccine. Study results and limitations: Few new T cells, the authors suggested, are recruited by each seasonal influenza vaccination.

The CDR3 has 18 amino acids. V lost 4 bases, J lost 2 bases, and 11 bases stayed unmatched. CDR1 is SGHAT and CDR2 is FQDESV in the germline V gene (reference sequence). TCRdb re-analysed the RT-PCR reads in MiXCR, keeping a single row per CDR3 protein. The sample consists of around 710,000 distinct CDR3 sequences, about 14% of them appearing once. This clonotype came up a few times. Its antigen is undetermined. Sequences were derived from PBMCs from blood, sampled 14 days before vaccination. This receptor was obtained from a man over 45 who received an inactivated influenza vaccine. The chain employs TRBV11-1 and TRBJ2-5; 12 nucleotides line up with TRBD1. CDR3 residues: CASSSGQGAVGGQETQYF. CDR3 DNA: TGTGCCAGCAGCTCGGGACAGGGGGCGGTCGGCGGTCAAGAGACCCAGTACTTC. Variable domain in full (rest from reference TRBV11-1 and TRBJ2-5): EAEVAQSPRYKITEKSQAVAFWCDPISGHATLYWYRQILGQGPELLVQFQDESVVDDSQLPKDRFSAERLKGVDSTLKIQPAELGDSAMYLCASSSGQGAVGGQETQYFGPGTRLLVL.